The rows below give T cell receptor beta chains drawn from one sample of a study of CD8 T cells in Susac syndrome. A single record per CDR3 protein comes from TCRdb applying MiXCR to the immunoSEQ multiplex PCR reads. Found here are around 300,000 distinct CDR3 sequences, 89% of them singletons; the top ten hold 0.18%. Input material: CD8+ T cells from PBMCs. Receptor source: a human donor with multiple sclerosis. The CDR3 runs from the conserved cysteine through the conserved F or W. The order of the fields is J gene, clone size, V gene, D gene, CDR3 protein, CDR3 DNA. D genes are given only for firm matches. The listing skips clone size in some rows; elsewhere it reads once, few, many or a size class.

J gene: TRBJ2-5; clone size: few; V gene: TRBV18; D gene: .; CDR3 protein: CASSPYGQETQYF; CDR3 DNA: TGTGCCAGCTCACCATACGGTCAAGAGACCCAGTACTTC
J gene: TRBJ2-2; clone size: .; V gene: TRBV5-6; D gene: .; CDR3 protein: CASSTIGSTGELFF; CDR3 DNA: TGTGCCAGCAGCACAATCGGATCCACCGGGGAGCTGTTTTTT
J gene: TRBJ2-5; clone size: .; V gene: TRBV12-3/TRBV12-4; D gene: .; CDR3 protein: CASSKTQETQYF; CDR3 DNA: TGTGCCAGCAGCAAGACGCAAGAGACCCAGTACTTC
J gene: TRBJ2-1; clone size: .; V gene: TRBV4-3; D gene: .; CDR3 protein: CASSQDQSGEQFF; CDR3 DNA: TGCGCCAGCAGCCAAGACCAGAGCGGGGAGCAGTTCTTC
J gene: TRBJ2-7; clone size: .; V gene: TRBV7-9; D gene: .; CDR3 protein: CASSFGVGMFDEQYF; CDR3 DNA: TGTGCCAGCAGCTTTGGAGTTGGAATGTTCGACGAGCAGTACTTC
J gene: TRBJ1-2; clone size: .; V gene: TRBV6-4; D gene: .; CDR3 protein: CASSDPGNDGYTF; CDR3 DNA: TGTGCCAGCAGTGACCCAGGGAATGATGGCTACACCTTC
J gene: TRBJ2-7; clone size: .; V gene: TRBV7-9; D gene: .; CDR3 protein: CASSYPLKPSEQYF; CDR3 DNA: TGTGCCAGCAGCTACCCCCTAAAACCCTCCGAGCAGTACTTC
J gene: TRBJ2-3; clone size: .; V gene: TRBV29-1; D gene: TRBD2; CDR3 protein: CSVENSGRAANTQYF; CDR3 DNA: TGCAGCGTTGAAAACAGCGGGAGGGCCGCGAATACGCAGTATTTT
J gene: TRBJ1-5; clone size: .; V gene: TRBV19; D gene: .; CDR3 protein: CASSHRFGEGIYSNQPQHF; CDR3 DNA: TGTGCCAGTAGCCACCGCTTCGGGGAAGGCATATATAGCAATCAGCCCCAGCATTTT
J gene: TRBJ2-7; clone size: .; V gene: TRBV29-1; D gene: .; CDR3 protein: CSVLRGAYEQYF; CDR3 DNA: TGCAGCGTTCTCAGAGGTGCCTACGAGCAGTACTTC
J gene: TRBJ2-1; clone size: .; V gene: TRBV7-2; D gene: .; CDR3 protein: CASSPLGGRRSYNEQFF; CDR3 DNA: TGTGCCAGCAGCCCCCTTGGGGGGAGGAGGTCCTACAATGAGCAGTTCTTC
J gene: TRBJ2-1; clone size: .; V gene: TRBV6-6; D gene: .; CDR3 protein: CASSETRYNEQFF; CDR3 DNA: TGTGCCAGCAGTGAGACTAGATACAATGAGCAGTTCTTC
J gene: TRBJ2-3; clone size: once; V gene: TRBV29-1; D gene: TRBD2; CDR3 protein: CSVSGLAGVDTQYF; CDR3 DNA: TGCAGCGTCTCGGGACTAGCGGGAGTCGATACGCAGTATTTT
J gene: TRBJ2-1; clone size: .; V gene: TRBV12-3/TRBV12-4; D gene: .; CDR3 protein: CASSSRGEQFF; CDR3 DNA: TGTGCCAGCAGTTCCCGGGGAGAGCAGTTCTTC
J gene: TRBJ2-7; clone size: once; V gene: TRBV29-1; D gene: .; CDR3 protein: CSVWDFERGEQYF; CDR3 DNA: TGCAGCGTGTGGGACTTCGAGCGCGGGGAGCAGTACTTC
J gene: TRBJ2-3; clone size: .; V gene: TRBV21-1; D gene: .; CDR3 protein: CASSNEFAARSTQYF; CDR3 DNA: TGTGCCAGCAGCAACGAGTTCGCGGCTAGATCTACGCAGTATTTT
J gene: TRBJ2-2; clone size: .; V gene: TRBV29-1; D gene: .; CDR3 protein: CSVDHGLNTGELFF; CDR3 DNA: TGCAGCGTGGACCACGGACTGAACACCGGGGAGCTGTTTTTT
J gene: TRBJ1-2; clone size: .; V gene: TRBV10-3; D gene: .; CDR3 protein: CAISEIRRGYTF; CDR3 DNA: TGTGCCATCAGTGAGATCAGACGAGGCTACACCTTC
J gene: TRBJ2-1; clone size: .; V gene: TRBV6-4; D gene: .; CDR3 protein: CASSDSDNEQFF; CDR3 DNA: TGTGCCAGCAGTGACTCGGACAATGAGCAGTTCTTC
J gene: TRBJ1-4; clone size: .; V gene: TRBV5-6; D gene: .; CDR3 protein: CASNLYRAGDEKLFF; CDR3 DNA: TGTGCCAGCAACCTCTACAGGGCTGGCGATGAAAAACTGTTTTTT
J gene: TRBJ1-2; clone size: .; V gene: TRBV7-9; D gene: .; CDR3 protein: CASSFGDVSGYTF; CDR3 DNA: TGTGCCAGCAGCTTTGGCGATGTAAGTGGCTACACCTTC
J gene: TRBJ2-2; clone size: .; V gene: TRBV10-3; D gene: .; CDR3 protein: CAIKDFDTGELFF; CDR3 DNA: TGTGCCATCAAGGATTTTGACACCGGGGAGCTGTTTTTT